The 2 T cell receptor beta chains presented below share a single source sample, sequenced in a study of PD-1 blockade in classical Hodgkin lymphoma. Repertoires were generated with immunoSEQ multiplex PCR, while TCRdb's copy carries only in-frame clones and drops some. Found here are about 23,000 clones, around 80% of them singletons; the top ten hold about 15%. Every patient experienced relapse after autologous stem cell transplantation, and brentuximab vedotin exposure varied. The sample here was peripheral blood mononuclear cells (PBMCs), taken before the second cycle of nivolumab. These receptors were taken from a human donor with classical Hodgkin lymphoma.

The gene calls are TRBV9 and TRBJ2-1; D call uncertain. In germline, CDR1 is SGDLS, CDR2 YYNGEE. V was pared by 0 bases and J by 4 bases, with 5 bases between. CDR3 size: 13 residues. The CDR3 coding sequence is TGTGCCAGCAGCGTAGCCGGATACAATGAGCAGTTCTTC. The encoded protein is CASSVAGYNEQFF.

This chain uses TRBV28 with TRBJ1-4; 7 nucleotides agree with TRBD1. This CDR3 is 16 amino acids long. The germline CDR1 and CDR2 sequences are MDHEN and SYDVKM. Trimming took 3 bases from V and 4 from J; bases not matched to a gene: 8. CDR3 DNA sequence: TGTGCCAGCAGTTTCTTTACAGGGGCGAATAATGAAAAACTGTTTTTT. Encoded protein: CASSFFTGANNEKLFF.